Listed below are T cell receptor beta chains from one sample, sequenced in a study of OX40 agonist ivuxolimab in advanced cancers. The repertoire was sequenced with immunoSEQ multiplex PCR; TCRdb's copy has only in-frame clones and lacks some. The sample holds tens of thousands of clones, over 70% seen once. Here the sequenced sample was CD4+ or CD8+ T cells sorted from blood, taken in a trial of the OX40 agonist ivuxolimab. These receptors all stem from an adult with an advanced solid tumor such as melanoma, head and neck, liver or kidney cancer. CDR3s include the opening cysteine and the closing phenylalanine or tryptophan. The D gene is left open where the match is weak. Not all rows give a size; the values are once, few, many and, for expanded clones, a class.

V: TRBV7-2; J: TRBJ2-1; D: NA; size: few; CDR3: CASSSGYNEQFF; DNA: TGTGCCAGCAGCTCCGGGTACAATGAGCAGTTCTTC
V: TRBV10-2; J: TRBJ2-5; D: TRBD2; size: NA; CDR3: CASSVRGVQETQYF; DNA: TGCGCCAGCAGTGTACGGGGGGTCCAAGAGACCCAGTACTTC
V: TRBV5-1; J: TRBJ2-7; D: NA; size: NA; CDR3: CASRLPGAGEQYF; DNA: TGCGCCAGCAGGCTCCCGGGGGCTGGCGAGCAGTACTTC
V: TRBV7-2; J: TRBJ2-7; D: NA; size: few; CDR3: CASSPRGGQYEQYF; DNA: TGTGCCAGCAGCCCAAGAGGGGGGCAGTACGAGCAGTACTTC
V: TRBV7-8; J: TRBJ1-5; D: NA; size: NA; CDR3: CASSLRDTYNQPQHF; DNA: TGTGCCAGCAGCTTACGCGACACATACAATCAGCCCCAGCATTTT
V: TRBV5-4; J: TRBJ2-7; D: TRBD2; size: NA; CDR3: CASSPIRTSSEQYF; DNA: TGTGCCAGCAGCCCGATCCGGACTAGTTCCGAGCAGTACTTC
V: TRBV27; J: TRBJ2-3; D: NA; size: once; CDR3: CASSHKRGRVGPDTQYF; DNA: TGTGCCAGCAGTCACAAGAGAGGCAGGGTAGGTCCAGATACGCAGTATTTT
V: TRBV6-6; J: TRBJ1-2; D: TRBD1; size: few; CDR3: CASSLRGLGYTF; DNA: TGTGCCAGCAGCCTCAGGGGGCTCGGCTACACCTTC
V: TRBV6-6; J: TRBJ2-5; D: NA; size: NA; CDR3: CASSFSGTQETQYF; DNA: TGTGCCAGCAGTTTTTCAGGGACGCAAGAGACCCAGTACTTC
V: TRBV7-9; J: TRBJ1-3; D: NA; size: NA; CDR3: CASSLEGSGNTIYF; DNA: TGTGCCAGCAGCTTGGAGGGCTCCGGAAACACCATATATTTT
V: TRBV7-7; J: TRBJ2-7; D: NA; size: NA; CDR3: CASSPSPPGAGEQYF; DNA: TGTGCCAGCAGCCCTTCCCCTCCGGGGGCAGGTGAGCAGTACTTC
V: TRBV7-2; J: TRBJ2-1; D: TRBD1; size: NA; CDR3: CASSLGGQRPGPYNEQFF; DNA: TGTGCCAGCAGCTTAGGGGGACAGCGTCCGGGCCCCTACAATGAGCAGTTCTTC
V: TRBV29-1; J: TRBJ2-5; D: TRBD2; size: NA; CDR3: CSVVAGGLQETQYF; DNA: TGCAGCGTTGTAGCGGGGGGCCTTCAAGAGACCCAGTACTTC
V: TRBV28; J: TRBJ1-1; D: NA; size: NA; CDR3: CASSPPGDRFSEAFF; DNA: TGTGCCAGCAGTCCCCCTGGAGACAGGTTCAGTGAAGCTTTCTTT
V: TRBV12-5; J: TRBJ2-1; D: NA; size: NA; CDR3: CASVAGGSLRNNEQFF; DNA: TGTGCTAGTGTAGCCGGCGGGTCCCTCCGTAACAATGAGCAGTTCTTC
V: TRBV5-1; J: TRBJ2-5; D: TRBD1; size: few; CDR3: CASGKEGQGGETQYF; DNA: TGCGCCAGCGGCAAAGAGGGACAGGGAGGGGAGACCCAGTACTTC
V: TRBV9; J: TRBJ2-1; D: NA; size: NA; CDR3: CASSALLESYNEQFF; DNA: TGTGCCAGCAGCGCCCTTTTAGAGTCCTACAATGAGCAGTTCTTC
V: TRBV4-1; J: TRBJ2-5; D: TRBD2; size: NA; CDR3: CASSPGWAGGQETQYF; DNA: TGCGCCAGCAGTCCCGGCTGGGCGGGGGGCCAAGAGACCCAGTACTTC
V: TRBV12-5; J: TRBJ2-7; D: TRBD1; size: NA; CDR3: CASAPGQGSYEQYF; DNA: TGTGCTAGTGCCCCGGGACAGGGCTCTTACGAGCAGTACTTC
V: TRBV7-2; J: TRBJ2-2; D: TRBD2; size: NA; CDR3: CASSIRTSVTGELFF; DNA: TGTGCCAGCAGCATAAGGACTAGCGTCACCGGGGAGCTGTTTTTT
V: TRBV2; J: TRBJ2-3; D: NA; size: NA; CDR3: CASSEILPSEPSRTDTQYF; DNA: TGTGCCAGCAGTGAAATCCTCCCTAGCGAACCTTCCCGCACAGATACGCAGTATTTT
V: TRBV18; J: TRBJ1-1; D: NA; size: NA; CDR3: CASSPSAGGVTGNTEAFF; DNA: TGTGCCAGCTCACCCAGCGCCGGGGGCGTGACTGGGAACACTGAAGCTTTCTTT
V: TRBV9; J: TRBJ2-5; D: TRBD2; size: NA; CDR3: CASRRAGDETQYF; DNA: TGTGCCAGCCGTAGAGCGGGGGACGAGACCCAGTACTTC
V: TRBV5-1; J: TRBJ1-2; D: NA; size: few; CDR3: CASSLEGTIGYGYTF; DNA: TGCGCCAGCAGCTTGGAGGGAACCATAGGGTATGGCTACACCTTC
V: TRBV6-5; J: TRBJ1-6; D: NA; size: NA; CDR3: CASRDPEGASPLHF; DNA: TGTGCCAGCCGGGACCCCGAAGGTGCTTCACCCCTCCACTTT
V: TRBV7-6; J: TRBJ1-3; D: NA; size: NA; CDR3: CASSRSGVSGNTIYF; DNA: TGTGCCAGCAGCCGATCAGGGGTCTCTGGAAACACCATATATTTT
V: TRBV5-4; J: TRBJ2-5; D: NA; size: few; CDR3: CASSSGLTLEETQYF; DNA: TGTGCCAGCAGCTCTGGCCTGACCCTGGAAGAGACCCAGTACTTC
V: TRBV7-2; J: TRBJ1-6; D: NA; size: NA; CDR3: CASSLGGFYNSPLHF; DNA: TGTGCCAGCAGCTTAGGAGGGTTCTATAATTCACCCCTCCACTTT
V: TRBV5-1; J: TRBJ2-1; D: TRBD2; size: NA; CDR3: CASSGTSGSKPSYNEQFF; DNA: TGCGCCAGCAGCGGGACTAGCGGGAGTAAACCCTCCTACAATGAGCAGTTCTTC
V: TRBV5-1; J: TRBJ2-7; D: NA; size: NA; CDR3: CASSLDRQKYEQYF; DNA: TGTGCCAGCAGCTTGGATCGACAGAAATACGAGCAGTACTTC
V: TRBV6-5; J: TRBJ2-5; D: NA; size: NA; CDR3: CASSYRGETQYF; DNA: TGTGCCAGCAGTTACCGGGGAGAGACCCAGTACTTC
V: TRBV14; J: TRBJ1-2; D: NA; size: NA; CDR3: CASSQKNDYGYTF; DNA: TGTGCCAGCAGCCAAAAGAATGACTATGGCTACACCTTC
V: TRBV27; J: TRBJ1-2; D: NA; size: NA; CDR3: CASSLTGVGYTF; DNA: TGTGCCAGCAGTTTAACTGGGGTCGGCTACACCTTC
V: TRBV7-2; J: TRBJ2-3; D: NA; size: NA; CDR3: CASSRYTDTQYF; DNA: TGTGCCAGCAGCCGGTACACAGATACGCAGTATTTT
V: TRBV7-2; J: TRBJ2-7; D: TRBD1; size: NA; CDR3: CASSSQGTGNIEQYF; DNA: TGTGCCAGCAGCTCGCAGGGGACAGGGAATATCGAGCAGTACTTC
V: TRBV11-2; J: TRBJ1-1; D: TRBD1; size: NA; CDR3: CASSKTGTGGTEAFF; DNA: TGTGCCAGCAGCAAAACCGGGACAGGGGGCACTGAAGCTTTCTTT
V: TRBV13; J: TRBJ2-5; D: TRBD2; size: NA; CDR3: CASSLTPGAGGKETQYF; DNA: TGTGCCAGCAGCTTAACCCCAGGGGCGGGAGGAAAAGAGACCCAGTACTTC
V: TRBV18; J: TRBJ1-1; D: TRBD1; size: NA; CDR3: CASSPGQGTEAFF; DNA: TGTGCCAGCTCACCGGGACAGGGAACTGAAGCTTTCTTT
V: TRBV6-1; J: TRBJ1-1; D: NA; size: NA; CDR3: CASSEAHGVGEAFF; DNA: TGTGCCAGCAGTGAAGCGCACGGGGTAGGTGAAGCTTTCTTT
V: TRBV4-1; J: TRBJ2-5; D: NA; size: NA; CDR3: CASSQDTRPLFETQYF; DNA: TGCGCCAGCAGCCAAGATACGCGACCCCTCTTCGAGACCCAGTACTTC
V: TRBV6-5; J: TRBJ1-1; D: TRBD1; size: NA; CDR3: CASSSRGLGNTEAFF; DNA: TGTGCCAGCAGCTCCAGGGGGTTGGGGAACACTGAAGCTTTCTTT
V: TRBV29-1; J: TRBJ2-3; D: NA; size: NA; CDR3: CSVSLTDTQYF; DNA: TGCAGCGTTTCTCTCACAGATACGCAGTATTTT
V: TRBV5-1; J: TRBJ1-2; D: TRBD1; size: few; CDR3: CASSLGDRGPYGYTF; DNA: TGCGCCAGCAGCTTGGGGGACAGGGGGCCCTATGGCTACACCTTC